The entry below describes one T cell receptor beta chain. Germline V gene sequence: CDR1 MNHNS, CDR2 SASEGT. The CDR3 loop spans 15 amino acids. Trimming cost V 2 bases and J 8 bases; bases outside gene matches: 7. Patients in Seattle were enrolled during active infection, then followed longitudinally. The data originate from a study of blood T cell repertoires in COVID-19. Original handling: Estimated nucleated cell counts came from reference gene primer amplification. Profiled with immunoSEQ multiplex PCR; TCRdb holds only in-frame clones, not every one. That table is the source of V, J and clone size, and D and trimming were worked out from the DNA. Among 89,000 or so clones, about 89% were seen once, and the ten largest hold less than 3%.

The clonotype originates from a man in his fifties or sixties with COVID-19, enrolled during active disease. The sequenced sample was peripheral blood. The chain has TRBV6-1 and TRBJ1-4; 8 nucleotides line up with TRBD1. CDR3 in amino acids: CASSEFRGPGEKLFF. The CDR3 bases are TGTGCCAGCAGTGAATTCAGGGGGCCAGGAGAAAAACTGTTTTTT.